The rows below give T cell receptor beta chains drawn from one sample of a study of graft-versus-host responses after intestinal transplantation. Measured with immunoSEQ multiplex PCR; TCRdb has only the in-frame clones, and not every one. The top ten hold roughly 0.7% of the sample, which has 80,000 or so clones, about 90% seen once. The sample consisted of PBMCs, taken 98 days after intestinal transplantation. The receptors were gathered from a human patient who received an intestinal transplant, so some T cells may come from the graft donor. Each CDR3 is given with its conserved first and last residue. The order of the fields is clone size, D gene, J gene, V gene, CDR3 DNA, CDR3 protein. D genes are given only for firm matches. Not every row has a clone size; where given, it reads once, few, many or a size class.

>-|TRBD1|TRBJ1-1|TRBV27
TGTGCCAGCAGTTTTCACCGGGACAGGGCCATGGAGACTGAAGCTTTCTTT
CASSFHRDRAMETEAFF
>-|TRBD1|TRBJ2-1|TRBV5-1
TGCGCCAGCAGCTTGGGTTTTGGGACAGGGGACAATGAGCAGTTCTTC
CASSLGFGTGDNEQFF
>-|-|TRBJ1-1|TRBV29-1
TGCAGCGTTGGTGCAGGGAACACTGAAGCTTTCTTT
CSVGAGNTEAFF
>once|TRBD2|TRBJ2-7|TRBV27
TGTGCCAGCAGGGTCGGGACTAGCGGGACCTACGAGCAGTACTTC
CASRVGTSGTYEQYF
>-|-|TRBJ2-1|TRBV5-4
TGTGCCAGCAGCTCCGCCAGTCCCGGGACGCGGTTCTTC
CASSSASPGTRFF
>-|-|TRBJ2-7|TRBV5-3
TGTGCCAGAAGCTTGAATGGCAAGGTGGGATCCTACGAGCAGTACTTC
CARSLNGKVGSYEQYF
>once|-|TRBJ1-1|TRBV6-5
TGTGCCAGCAGCCCACAGGGTTTCAACACTGAAGCTTTCTTT
CASSPQGFNTEAFF
>once|TRBD1|TRBJ2-5|TRBV5-1
TGCGCCAGCAGCGTTACAGGGGGGCAAGAGACCCAGTACTTC
CASSVTGGQETQYF
>-|TRBD2|TRBJ2-1|TRBV5-4
TGTGCCAGCAGCTTGCACCTAGCGGGGGCTGAGCAGTTCTTC
CASSLHLAGAEQFF
>-|-|TRBJ1-5|TRBV15
TGTGCCACCAGCAGAGATGATGGACAGCCCCAGCATTTT
CATSRDDGQPQHF
>-|TRBD1|TRBJ1-1|TRBV4-1
TGCGCCAGCAGCCAACAGGGGGAAAAGGTTGAAGCTTTCTTT
CASSQQGEKVEAFF
>-|-|TRBJ2-2|TRBV19
TGTGCCAGTAGTGGGACGTCTTGGGACACCGGGGAGCTGTTTTTT
CASSGTSWDTGELFF
>-|TRBD2|TRBJ2-1|TRBV6-4
TGTGCCAGCAGTGAGGGAGGGCCAGGGTCCTACAATGAGCAGTTCTTC
CASSEGGPGSYNEQFF
>-|TRBD1|TRBJ2-7|TRBV2
TGTGCCACCAAAGGACAGGGCGTCAGCTCCTACGAGCAGTACTTC
CATKGQGVSSYEQYF
>-|TRBD2|TRBJ2-3|TRBV6-4
TGTGCCAGCAGTGACTCGAATACCCACGGGAGGGATGAAGTCACAGATACGCAGTATTTT
CASSDSNTHGRDEVTDTQYF
>-|TRBD1|TRBJ2-6|TRBV27
TGTGCCAGCAAGACAGGGCAATCTGGGGCCAACGTCCTGACTTTC
CASKTGQSGANVLTF
>-|-|TRBJ1-2|TRBV11-2
TGTGCCAGCAGCTTACAGTCCCTTAACTATGGCTACACCTTC
CASSLQSLNYGYTF
>-|TRBD1|TRBJ2-7|TRBV4-1
TGCGCCAGCAGCCAGGGGACAGGGAACTACGAGCAGTACTTC
CASSQGTGNYEQYF
>-|-|TRBJ2-1|TRBV27
TGTGCCAGCAGTCCCTTCCTGAACAATGAGCAGTTCTTC
CASSPFLNNEQFF
>-|-|TRBJ2-3|TRBV7-9
TGTGCCAGCAGCTGTACAGGGTTCGGCACAGATACGCAGTATTTT
CASSCTGFGTDTQYF
>-|TRBD1|TRBJ1-5|TRBV6-5
TGTGCCAGCTGGTCAGGAGGGGGCCAGCCCCAGCATTTT
CASWSGGGQPQHF
>-|-|TRBJ2-2|TRBV6-1
TGTGCCAGCAGATCAGCGGCCCTCACCGGGGAGCTGTTTTTT
CASRSAALTGELFF
>once|-|TRBJ1-1|TRBV5-5
TGTGCCAGCAGCTTGGAGGTTAGGGGCCATGAAGCTTTCTTT
CASSLEVRGHEAFF
>-|TRBD1|TRBJ1-1|TRBV7-6
TGTGCCAGCAGCCGGACAGGGCGGACTGAAGCTTTCTTT
CASSRTGRTEAFF
>-|TRBD1|TRBJ1-5|TRBV23-1
TGCGCCAGCAGCCTTCCTAAAGATACAGGGGGCCATAGCAATCAGCCCCAGCATTTT
CASSLPKDTGGHSNQPQHF
>-|TRBD2|TRBJ2-7|TRBV7-8
TGTGCCAGCAGCTTCGGGCTCGGGGGGGAGCAGTACTTC
CASSFGLGGEQYF
>-|TRBD1|TRBJ1-2|TRBV6-1
TGTGCCTTCGGGGACAGGGATAACTATGGCTACACCTTC
CAFGDRDNYGYTF
>-|TRBD2|TRBJ2-1|TRBV6-1
TGTGCCAGCAGTGAAGTCTGGCGGGGGGCTAATTACAATGAGCAGTTCTTC
CASSEVWRGANYNEQFF
>-|-|TRBJ1-6|TRBV2
TGTGCCAGCAGCTTAGTCCGTAATTCACCCCTCCACTTT
CASSLVRNSPLHF
>-|TRBD1|TRBJ2-6|TRBV28
TGTGCCAGCAGTTTAATAGGACAGGCCCTAAGGGGGGCCAACGTCCTGACTTTC
CASSLIGQALRGANVLTF
>-|-|TRBJ2-7|TRBV6-5
TGTGCCAGCAGTTACCTTGTGGCGGGAAGATACGAGCAGTACTTC
CASSYLVAGRYEQYF